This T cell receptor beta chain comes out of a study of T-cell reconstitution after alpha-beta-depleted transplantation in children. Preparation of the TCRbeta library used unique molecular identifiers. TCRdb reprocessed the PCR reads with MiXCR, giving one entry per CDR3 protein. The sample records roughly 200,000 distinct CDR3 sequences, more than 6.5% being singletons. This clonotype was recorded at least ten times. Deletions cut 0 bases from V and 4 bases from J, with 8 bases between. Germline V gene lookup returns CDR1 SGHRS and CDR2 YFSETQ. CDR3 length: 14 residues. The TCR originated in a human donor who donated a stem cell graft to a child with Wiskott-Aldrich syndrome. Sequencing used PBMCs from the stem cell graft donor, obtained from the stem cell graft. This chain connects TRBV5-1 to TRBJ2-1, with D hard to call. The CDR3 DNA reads TGCGCCAGCAGCTTGGAGGGCCATTACAATGAGCAGTTCTTC. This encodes CASSLEGHYNEQFF.